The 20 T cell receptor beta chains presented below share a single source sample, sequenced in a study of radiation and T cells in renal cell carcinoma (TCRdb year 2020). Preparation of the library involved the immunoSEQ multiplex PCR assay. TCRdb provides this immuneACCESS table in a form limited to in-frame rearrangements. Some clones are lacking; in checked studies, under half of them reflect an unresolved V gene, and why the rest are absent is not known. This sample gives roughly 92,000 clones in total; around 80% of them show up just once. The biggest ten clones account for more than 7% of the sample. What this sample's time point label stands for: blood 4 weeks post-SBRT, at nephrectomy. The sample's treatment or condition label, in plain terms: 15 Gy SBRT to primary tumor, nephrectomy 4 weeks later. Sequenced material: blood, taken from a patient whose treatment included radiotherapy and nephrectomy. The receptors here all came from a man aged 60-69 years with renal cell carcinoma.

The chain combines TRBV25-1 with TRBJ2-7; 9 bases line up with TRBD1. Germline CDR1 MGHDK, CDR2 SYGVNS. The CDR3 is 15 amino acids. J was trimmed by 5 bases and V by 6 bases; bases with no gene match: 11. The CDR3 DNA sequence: TGTGCCAGCAGGAAACCGGGACAGGGAGTCCACGAGCAGTACTTC. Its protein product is CASRKPGQGVHEQYF.

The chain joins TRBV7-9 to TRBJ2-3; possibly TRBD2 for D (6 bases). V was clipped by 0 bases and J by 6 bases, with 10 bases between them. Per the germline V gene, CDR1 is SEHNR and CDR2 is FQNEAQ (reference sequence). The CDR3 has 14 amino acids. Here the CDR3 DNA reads TGTGCCAGCAGCTTAGCGGGGCTAGCGGATACGCAGTATTTT. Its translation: CASSLAGLADTQYF. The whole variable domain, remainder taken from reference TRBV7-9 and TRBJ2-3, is DTGVSQNPRHKITKRGQNVTFRCDPISEHNRLYWYRQTLGQGPEFLTYFQNEAQLEKSRLLSDRFSAERPKGSFSTLEIQRTEQGDSAMYLCASSLAGLADTQYFGPGTRLTVL.

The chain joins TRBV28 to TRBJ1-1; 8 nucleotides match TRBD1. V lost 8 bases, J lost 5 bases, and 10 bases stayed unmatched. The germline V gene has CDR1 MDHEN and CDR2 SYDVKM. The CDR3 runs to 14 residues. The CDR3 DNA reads TGTGCCAGCGGAACCAGGGGGCGCGCTACTGAAGCTTTCTTT. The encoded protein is CASGTRGRATEAFF. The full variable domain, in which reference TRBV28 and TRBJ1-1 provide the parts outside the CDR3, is DVKVTQSSRYLVKRTGEKVFLECVQDMDHENMFWYRQDPGLGLRLIYFSYDVKMKEKGDIPEGYSVSREKKERFSLILESASTNQTSMYLCASGTRGRATEAFFGQGTRLTVV.

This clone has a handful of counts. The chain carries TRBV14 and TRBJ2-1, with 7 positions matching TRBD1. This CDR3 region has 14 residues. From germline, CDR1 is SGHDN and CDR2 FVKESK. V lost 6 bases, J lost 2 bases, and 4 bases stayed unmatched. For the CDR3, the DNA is TGTGCCAGCAGTCGGCAGGGGGCCTACAATGAGCAGTTCTTC. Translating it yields CASSRQGAYNEQFF. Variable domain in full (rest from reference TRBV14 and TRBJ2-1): EAGVTQFPSHSVIEKGQTVTLRCDPISGHDNLYWYRRVMGKEIKFLLHFVKESKQDESGMPNNRFLAERTGGTYSTLKVQPAELEDSGVYFCASSRQGAYNEQFFGPGTRLTVL.

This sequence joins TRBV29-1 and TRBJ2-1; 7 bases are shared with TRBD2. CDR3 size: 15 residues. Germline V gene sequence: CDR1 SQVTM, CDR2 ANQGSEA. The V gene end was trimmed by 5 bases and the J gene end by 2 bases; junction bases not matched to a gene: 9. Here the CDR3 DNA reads TGCAGCGTTATAAGGACGGGAGGACCCTACAATGAGCAGTTCTTC. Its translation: CSVIRTGGPYNEQFF.

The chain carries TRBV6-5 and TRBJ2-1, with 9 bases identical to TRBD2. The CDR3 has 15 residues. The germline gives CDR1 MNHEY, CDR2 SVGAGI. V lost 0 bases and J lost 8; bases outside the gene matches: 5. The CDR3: CASSYSVAGADEQFF. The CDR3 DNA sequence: TGTGCCAGCAGTTACTCGGTAGCGGGAGCCGATGAGCAGTTCTTC.

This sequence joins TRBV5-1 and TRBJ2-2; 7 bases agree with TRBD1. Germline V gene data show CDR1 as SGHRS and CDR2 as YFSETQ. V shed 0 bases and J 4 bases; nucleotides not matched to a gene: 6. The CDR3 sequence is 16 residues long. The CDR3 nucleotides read TGCGCCAGCAGCTTGGGCCTGAAGGGGGCCACCGGGGAGCTGTTTTTT. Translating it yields CASSLGLKGATGELFF.

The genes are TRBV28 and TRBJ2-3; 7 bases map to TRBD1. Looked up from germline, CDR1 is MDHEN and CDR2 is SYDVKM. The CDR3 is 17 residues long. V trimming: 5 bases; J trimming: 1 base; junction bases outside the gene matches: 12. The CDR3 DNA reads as TGTGCCAGCAGTGTCCTACTAGGGGGCCGGGGCACAGATACGCAGTATTTT. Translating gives CASSVLLGGRGTDTQYF.

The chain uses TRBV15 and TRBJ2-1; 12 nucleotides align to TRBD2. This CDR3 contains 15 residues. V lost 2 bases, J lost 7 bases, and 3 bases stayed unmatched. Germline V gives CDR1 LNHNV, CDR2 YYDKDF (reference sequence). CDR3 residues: CATSRRLAGENEQFF. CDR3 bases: TGTGCCACCAGCAGAAGACTAGCGGGGGAAAATGAGCAGTTCTTC.

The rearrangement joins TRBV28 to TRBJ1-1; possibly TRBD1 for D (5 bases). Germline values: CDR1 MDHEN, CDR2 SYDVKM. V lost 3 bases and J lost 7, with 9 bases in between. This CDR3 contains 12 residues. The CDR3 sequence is CASSLGGFEAFF. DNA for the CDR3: TGTGCCAGCAGTTTGGGGGGGTTTGAAGCTTTCTTT.

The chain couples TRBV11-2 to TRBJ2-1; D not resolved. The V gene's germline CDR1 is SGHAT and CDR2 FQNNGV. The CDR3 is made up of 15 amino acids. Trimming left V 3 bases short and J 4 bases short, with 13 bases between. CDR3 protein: CASSFPPEEYNEQFF. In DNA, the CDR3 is TGTGCCAGCAGCTTTCCCCCCGAGGAGTACAATGAGCAGTTCTTC.

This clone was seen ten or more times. This CDR3 reads CASSIFRGTGQPQHF. Written as DNA, the CDR3 is TGTGCCAGTAGTATATTTCGAGGGACGGGGCAGCCCCAGCATTTT. The chain uses TRBV19 and TRBJ1-5; a possible D gene is TRBD1 (5 bases). Trimming left V 2 bases short and J 7 bases short, with 15 bases between. In germline, CDR1 is LNHDA, CDR2 SQIVND (reference sequence). This CDR3 is built from 15 residues.

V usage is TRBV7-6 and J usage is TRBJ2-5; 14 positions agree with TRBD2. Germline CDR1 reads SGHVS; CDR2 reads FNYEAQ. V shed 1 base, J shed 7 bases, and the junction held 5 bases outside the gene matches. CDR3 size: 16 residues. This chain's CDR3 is CASSLGLAGGPGTQYF. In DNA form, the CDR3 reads TGTGCCAGCAGCTTAGGACTAGCGGGAGGGCCGGGGACCCAGTACTTC.

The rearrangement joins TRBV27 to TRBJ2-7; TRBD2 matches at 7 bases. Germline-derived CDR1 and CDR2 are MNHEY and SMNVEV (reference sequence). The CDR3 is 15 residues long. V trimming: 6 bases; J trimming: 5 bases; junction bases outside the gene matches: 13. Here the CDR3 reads CASRRGGAGRDEQYF. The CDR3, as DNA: TGTGCCAGCAGGCGCGGCGGGGCGGGGAGGGACGAGCAGTACTTC.

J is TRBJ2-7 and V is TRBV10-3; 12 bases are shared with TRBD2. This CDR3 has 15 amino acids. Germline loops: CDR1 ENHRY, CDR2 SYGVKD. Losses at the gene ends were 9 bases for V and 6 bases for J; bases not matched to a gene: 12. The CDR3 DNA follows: TGTGCCATGACTAGCGGGAGAGGGGAGGAGTTCGAGCAGTACTTC. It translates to CAMTSGRGEEFEQYF.

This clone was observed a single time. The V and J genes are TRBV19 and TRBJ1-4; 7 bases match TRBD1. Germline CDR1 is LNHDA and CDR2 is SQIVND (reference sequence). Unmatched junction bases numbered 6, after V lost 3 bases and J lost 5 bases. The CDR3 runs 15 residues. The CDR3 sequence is CASSMMTGLNEKLFF. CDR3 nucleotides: TGTGCCAGTAGTATGATGACAGGGCTGAATGAAAAACTGTTTTTT.

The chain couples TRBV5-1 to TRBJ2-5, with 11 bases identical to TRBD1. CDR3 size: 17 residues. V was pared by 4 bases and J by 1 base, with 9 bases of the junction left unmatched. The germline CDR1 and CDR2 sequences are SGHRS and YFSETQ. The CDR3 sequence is CASSLPRTGGFQETQYF. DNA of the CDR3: TGCGCCAGCAGCCTACCTAGGACAGGGGGCTTCCAAGAGACCCAGTACTTC. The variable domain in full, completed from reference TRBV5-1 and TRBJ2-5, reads KAGVTQTPRYLIKTRGQQVTLSCSPISGHRSVSWYQQTPGQGLQFLFEYFSETQRNKGNFPGRFSGRQFSNSRSEMNVSTLELGDSALYLCASSLPRTGGFQETQYFGPGTRLLVL.

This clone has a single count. This CDR3 is CASSPPPGLAGAYEQYF. Written as DNA, the CDR3 is TGTGCCAGCTCACCACCACCAGGACTAGCGGGAGCCTACGAGCAGTACTTC. The V gene is TRBV18, the J gene TRBJ2-7; TRBD2 agrees at 13 bases. CDR3 length: 17 amino acids. Germline V lookup: CDR1 KGHSH, CDR2 LQKENI. J was trimmed by 2 bases and V by 0 bases; bases with no gene match: 4.

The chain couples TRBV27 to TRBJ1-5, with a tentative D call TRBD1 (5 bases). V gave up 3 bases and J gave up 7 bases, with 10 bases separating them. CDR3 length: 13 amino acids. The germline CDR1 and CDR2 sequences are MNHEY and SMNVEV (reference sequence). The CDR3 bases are TGTGCCAGCAGTTTTGGATGGGGGCAGCCCCAGCATTTT. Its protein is CASSFGWGQPQHF.

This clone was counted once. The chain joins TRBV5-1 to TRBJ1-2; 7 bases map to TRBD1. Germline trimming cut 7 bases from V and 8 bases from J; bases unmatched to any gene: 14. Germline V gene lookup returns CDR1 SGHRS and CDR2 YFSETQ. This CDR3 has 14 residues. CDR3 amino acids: CASALGDSDMGYTF. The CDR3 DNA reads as TGCGCCAGCGCCCTCGGGGACAGTGATATGGGCTACACCTTC.